Here is one TCR beta chain with its context. This clonotype was counted only a few times. What this receptor recognizes is not known. No quality values exist for individual bases; no much larger clone is one base distant. The sample's treatment or condition, from its label and the paper: allogeneic hematopoietic cell transplantation with graft depleted of TCRalphabeta T cells and CD19 B cells. TCRalphabeta/CD19-depleted allogeneic hematopoietic cell grafts were given to the transplant recipients, all of whom were children. Library construction relied on PCR. Sequenced using an Illumina HiSeq 2500. Molecular barcoding was employed in the preparation of TCR libraries, with unique molecular identifiers being used to normalize TCRbeta repertoire quantification. TCRdb reworked the public reads: Q25 trimming with fastp, MiXCR clone assembly, productive beta chains retained. Every entry covers one CDR3 protein and lists the most common genes and DNA from its rows. Here the sample has 250,000 to 400,000 distinct CDR3 sequences; roughly 25% occur a single time. In total, the top ten clones hold over 9.5% of the sample.

The data belong to a study of T-cell reconstitution after alpha-beta-depleted transplantation in children (dated by TCRdb to the mid-2010s). About the full investigation: Using TCR repertoire profiling, the study quantitatively followed how T-cell immune reconstitution unfolded in children after TCRalphabeta/CD19-depleted allogeneic hematopoietic cell transplantation.

Broad study findings and their caveats: The frequencies of hyperexpanded clones fell over the following months, and after one year, T-cell counts and TCRbeta diversity were mostly attributed to newly produced T cells. The apparently early recovery of alphabetaT-cell counts about two months after transplant reportedly depended on only several hundred rapidly expanded clones that came from non-depleted graft cells. In some patients, the high TCRbeta diversity seen at day 60 was put down to recipient T cells and intrathymic progenitors that had survived conditioning.

This TCR was recovered from a male patient between 5 and 17 years old who had a stem cell transplant for acute lymphoblastic leukemia, so the T cells may come from the graft donor. The sequencing used PBMCs, mostly from graft donor cells, collected 180 days after TCRalphabeta/CD19-depleted stem cell transplant.

The CDR3 corresponds to CAISSGPDTQYF. The DNA sequence is TGTGCCATCAGTAGCGGTCCCGATACGCAGTATTTT. The V gene is TRBV10-3 and the J gene is TRBJ2-3, and possibly TRBD2, on 5 matching bases. CDR3 length: 12 amino acids, cysteine to phenylalanine. Only CDR3 DNA is held: 36 bases, read in frame from base 1. V loses 5 bases of germline sequence and J loses 6 bases, and the interval between the two ends is 9 bases. The germline V gene yields ENHRY for CDR1 and SYGVKD for CDR2.